What follows describes a single T cell receptor beta chain. Its matching antigen is unknown. This record belongs to a study of blood T cells in healthy people across ages. General study results and limits: When one million T cells were used, diversity estimates were thought to be underestimates.

A J-beta primer mix and a sample-barcoded 5' primer were used in a second PCR of roughly 6 to 12 cycles. A minimum of 2.5 million CDR3-containing paired-end reads was obtained for each sample. TCRdb analysed the 5' RACE reads with MiXCR anew, one entry per CDR3 protein. The sample contains hundreds of thousands of distinct CDR3 sequences, under 45% of which appear only once. CDR1 SEHNR and CDR2 FQNEAQ come from the germline V gene (reference sequence). The CDR3 extends over 14 amino acids. V lost 5 bases and J 1 base, leaving 11 bases between the germline ends. The sequence derives from a man between 60 and 75 years old in good health. The sample consisted of blood. V gene TRBV7-9 combines with J gene TRBJ2-5, with D perhaps TRBD1 (6 bases). The CDR3 DNA sequence: TGTGCCAGCAGCGTAAACAGGGCCCAAGAGACCCAGTACTTC. Encoded protein: CASSVNRAQETQYF.